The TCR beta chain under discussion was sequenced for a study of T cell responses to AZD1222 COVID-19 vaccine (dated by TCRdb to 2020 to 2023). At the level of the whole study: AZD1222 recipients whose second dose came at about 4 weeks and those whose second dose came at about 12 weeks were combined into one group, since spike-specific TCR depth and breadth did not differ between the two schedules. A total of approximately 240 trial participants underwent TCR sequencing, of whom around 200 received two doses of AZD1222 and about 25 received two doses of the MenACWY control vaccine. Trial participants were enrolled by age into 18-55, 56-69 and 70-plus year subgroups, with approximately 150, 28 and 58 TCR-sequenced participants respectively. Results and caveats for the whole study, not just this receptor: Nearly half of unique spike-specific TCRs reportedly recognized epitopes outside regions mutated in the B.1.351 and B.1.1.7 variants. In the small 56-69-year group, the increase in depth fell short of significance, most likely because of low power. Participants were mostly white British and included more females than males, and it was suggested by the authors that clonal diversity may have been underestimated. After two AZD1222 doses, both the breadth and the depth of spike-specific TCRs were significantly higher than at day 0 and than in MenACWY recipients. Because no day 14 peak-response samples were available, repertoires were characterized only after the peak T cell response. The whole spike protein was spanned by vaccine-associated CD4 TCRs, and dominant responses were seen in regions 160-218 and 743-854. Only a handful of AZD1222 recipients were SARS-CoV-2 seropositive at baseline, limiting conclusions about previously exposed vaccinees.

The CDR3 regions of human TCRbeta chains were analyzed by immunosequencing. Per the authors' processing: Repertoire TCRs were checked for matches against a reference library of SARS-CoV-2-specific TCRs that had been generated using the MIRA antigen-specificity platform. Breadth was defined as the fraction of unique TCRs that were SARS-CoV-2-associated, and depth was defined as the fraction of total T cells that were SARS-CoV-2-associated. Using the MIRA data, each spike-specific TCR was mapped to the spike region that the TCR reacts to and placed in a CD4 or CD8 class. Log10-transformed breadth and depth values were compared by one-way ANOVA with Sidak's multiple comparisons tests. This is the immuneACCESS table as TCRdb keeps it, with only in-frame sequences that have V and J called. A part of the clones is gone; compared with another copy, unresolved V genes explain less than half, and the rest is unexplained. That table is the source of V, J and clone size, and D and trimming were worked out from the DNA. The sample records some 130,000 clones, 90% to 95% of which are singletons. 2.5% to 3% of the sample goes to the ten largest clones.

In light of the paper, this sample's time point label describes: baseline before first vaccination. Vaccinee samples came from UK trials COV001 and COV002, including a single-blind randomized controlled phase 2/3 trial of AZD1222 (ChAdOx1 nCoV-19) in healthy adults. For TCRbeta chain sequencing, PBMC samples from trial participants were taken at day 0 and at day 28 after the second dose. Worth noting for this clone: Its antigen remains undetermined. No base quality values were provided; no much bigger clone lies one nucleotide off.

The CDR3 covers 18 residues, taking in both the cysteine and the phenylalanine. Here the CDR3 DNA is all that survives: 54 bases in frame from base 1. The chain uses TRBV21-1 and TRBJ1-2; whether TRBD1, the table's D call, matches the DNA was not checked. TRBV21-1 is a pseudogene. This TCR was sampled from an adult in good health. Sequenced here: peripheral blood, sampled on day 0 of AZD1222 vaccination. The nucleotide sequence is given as TGTGCCAGCAGCAAAGCGGCCCCCTTCCGACAGGGGGATGGTGGCTACACCTTC. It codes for CASSKAAPFRQGDGGYTF.